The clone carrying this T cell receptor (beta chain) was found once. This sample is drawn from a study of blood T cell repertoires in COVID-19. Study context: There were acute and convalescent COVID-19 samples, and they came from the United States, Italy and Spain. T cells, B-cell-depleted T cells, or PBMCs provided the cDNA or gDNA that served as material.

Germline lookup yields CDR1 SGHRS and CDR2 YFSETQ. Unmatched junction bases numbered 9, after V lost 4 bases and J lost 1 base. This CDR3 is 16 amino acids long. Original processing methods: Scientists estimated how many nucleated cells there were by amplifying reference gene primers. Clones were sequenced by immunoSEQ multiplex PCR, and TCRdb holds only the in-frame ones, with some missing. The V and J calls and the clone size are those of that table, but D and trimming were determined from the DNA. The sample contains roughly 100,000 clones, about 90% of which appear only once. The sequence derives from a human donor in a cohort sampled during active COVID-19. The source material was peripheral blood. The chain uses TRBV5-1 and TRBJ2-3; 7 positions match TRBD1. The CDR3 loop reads CASSPENRGGTDTQYF. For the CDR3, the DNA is TGCGCCAGCAGCCCGGAGAACAGGGGTGGCACAGATACGCAGTATTTT. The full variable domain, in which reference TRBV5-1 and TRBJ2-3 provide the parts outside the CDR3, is KAGVTQTPRYLIKTRGQQVTLSCSPISGHRSVSWYQQTPGQGLQFLFEYFSETQRNKGNFPGRFSGRQFSNSRSEMNVSTLELGDSALYLCASSPENRGGTDTQYFGPGTRLTVL.